Detailed here is one T cell receptor beta chain. J gave up 5 bases and V 0 bases, and 10 bases lay outside the gene matches. Germline loops: CDR1 SGHRS, CDR2 YFSETQ. This CDR3 is built from 16 residues. This entry is derived from a study of control samples from healthy donors and cancer patients. Measured with immunoSEQ multiplex PCR; TCRdb has only the in-frame clones, and not every one. The sample yields tens of thousands of clones, roughly 84% seen once. This receptor was identified in a man aged 45-60 years in good health. The chain combines TRBV5-1 with TRBJ2-7, with 8 bases identical to TRBD1. The material sequenced was blood. CDR3: CASSLVGTGGSHEQYF. The CDR3 DNA is TGCGCCAGCAGCTTGGTCGGCACAGGGGGATCCCACGAGCAGTACTTC.